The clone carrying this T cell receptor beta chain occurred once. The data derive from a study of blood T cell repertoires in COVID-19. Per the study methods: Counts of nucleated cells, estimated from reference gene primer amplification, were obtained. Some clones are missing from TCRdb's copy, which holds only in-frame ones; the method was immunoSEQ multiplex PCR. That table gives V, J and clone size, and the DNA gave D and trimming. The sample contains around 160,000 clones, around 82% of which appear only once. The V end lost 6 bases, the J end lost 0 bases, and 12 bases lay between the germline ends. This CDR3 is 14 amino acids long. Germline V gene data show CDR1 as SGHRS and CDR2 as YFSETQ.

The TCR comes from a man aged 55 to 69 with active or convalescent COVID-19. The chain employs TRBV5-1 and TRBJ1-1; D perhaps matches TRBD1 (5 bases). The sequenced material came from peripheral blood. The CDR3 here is CASKLGQMNTEAFF. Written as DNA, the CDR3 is TGCGCCAGCAAATTAGGACAAATGAACACTGAAGCTTTCTTT.